The 32 T cell receptor beta chains below all came from one sample that was sequenced in a study of human T cells and chemical hapten exposure. Time point reported: patch test 1, 2 weeks after DPC sensitization. This sample's treatment: therapeutic diphenylcyclopropenone sensitization with weekly scalp DPC. TCRdb redid the calling of the RACE reads with MiXCR, one entry per CDR3 protein. The profile shows approximately 80,000 distinct CDR3 sequences, about 7.5% of them singletons. The sample was whole blood, taken in connection with sensitization to the hapten diphenylcyclopropenone (DPC). The source of these receptors is a woman aged 25 to 39 with alopecia areata. Some clones in this sample may be carry-over from other donors' samples.

The sample holds many counts of this clonotype. This chain uses TRBV20-1 with TRBJ2-1, with D possibly matching TRBD1 (6 bases). The CDR3 consists of 15 residues. The V gene's germline CDR1 is DFQATT and CDR2 SNEGSKA (reference sequence). Trimming stripped 5 bases from V and 8 bases from J, with 22 bases between. CDR3 sequence reads: CSALAGTRGNDEQFF. The CDR3 bases are TGCAGTGCTCTCGCCGGGACAAGGGGGAATGATGAGCAGTTCTTC.

In this sample, this clonotype turned up a few times. The V gene is TRBV12-3 or TRBV12-4, the J gene TRBJ2-5; 12 nucleotides match TRBD2. The CDR3 has 15 residues. V lost 6 bases and J lost 1; bases outside the gene matches: 3. CDR3 region: CASRRTSGIQETQYF. The CDR3 nucleotides are TGTGCCAGCAGACGGACTAGCGGGATCCAAGAGACCCAGTACTTC.

This clonotype was found a few times. The chain is built from TRBV12-5 and TRBJ1-5; D gene ambiguous. This CDR3 has 15 residues. The V gene lost 3 bases and the J gene lost 0 bases, with 9 bases spanning the gap. The germline CDR1 and CDR2 sequences are LGHNT and FRNRAP. As DNA, the CDR3 is TGTGCTAGTGGTTTAACCGGAGATAGCAATCAGCCCCAGCATTTT. Protein: CASGLTGDSNQPQHF.

This clonotype was counted many times. V gene TRBV7-3 combines with J gene TRBJ2-3; no reliable D call. Trimming removed 3 bases from V and 2 bases from J, with 6 bases in between. The CDR3 is made up of 13 amino acids. The germline V gene has CDR1 SGHTA and CDR2 FQGTGA. The CDR3 here is CASSFAITDTQYF. CDR3 sequence (DNA): TGTGCCAGCAGCTTCGCCATCACAGATACGCAGTATTTT.

This clonotype was picked up many times. The rearrangement links TRBV9 to TRBJ2-7; the D is unclear. This CDR3 has 14 residues. The V and J ends lost 4 bases and 3 bases respectively, with 14 bases between them. Germline V gene sequence: CDR1 SGDLS, CDR2 YYNGEE. CDR3 coding DNA: TGTGCCAGCAGCCTGGGCTTGGGTGGCTACGAGCAGTACTTC. Its protein is CASSLGLGGYEQYF.

The chain combines TRBV12-3 or TRBV12-4 with TRBJ2-1; TRBD1 matches at 11 bases. V shed 4 bases and J 13 bases; nucleotides not matched to a gene: 6. CDR3 length equals 13 residues. The CDR3 protein is CASSSGTGGPQFF. In nucleotides, the CDR3 is TGTGCCAGCAGTTCCGGGACAGGGGGGCCCCAGTTCTTC.

This clonotype has a handful of counts. The chain uses TRBV12-3 or TRBV12-4 and TRBJ1-1; 7 nucleotides match TRBD1. The CDR3 has 14 amino acids. With V trimmed by 5 bases and J by 11 bases, 14 bases remained unmatched. The CDR3 nucleotides read TGTGCCAGCAGTCCGACAGGGATCCGCTTTAAGGCTTTCTTT. Amino acids: CASSPTGIRFKAFF.

This clonotype was picked up many times. CDR3 in amino acids: CSATVPPRNEQYF. DNA of the CDR3: TGCAGTGCTACAGTACCTCCCAGGAACGAGCAGTACTTC. The chain employs TRBV20-1 and TRBJ2-7, with D hard to call. This CDR3 has 13 residues. Between the trimmed V and J ends, which lost 4 bases and 5 bases, there was a span of 15 bases. Germline assignment: CDR1 DFQATT and CDR2 SNEGSKA (reference sequence).

As to this clonotype: A much larger clone lies one base from this, so it may be a read error. This chain connects TRBV11-2 to TRBJ2-2, with D uncertain. This CDR3 region has 12 residues. Germline V gene data show CDR1 as SGHAT and CDR2 as FQNNGV. This chain's CDR3 is CASRTNTWELFF. The CDR3 DNA is TGTGCCAGCAGAACGAACACCTGGGAGCTGTTTTTT.

A note on this clonotype: This could be a read error, since a much larger clone is one nucleotide away. The V gene is TRBV29-1, the J gene TRBJ1-5, with D maybe TRBD1 (6 bases). The CDR3 consists of 13 residues. V gave up 4 bases and J gave up 4 bases, with 11 bases separating them. Looked up from germline, CDR1 is SQVTM and CDR2 is ANQGSEA. CDR3 protein: CSVVQGRNQPQHF. CDR3 in DNA: TGCAGCGTTGTACAGGGACGAAATCAGCCCCAGCATTTT.

The chain has TRBV19 and TRBJ1-2; 7 bases fit TRBD1. The CDR3 has 16 residues. CDR1 is LNHDA, CDR2 SQIVND, per germline (reference sequence). The J segment lost 5 bases and the V segment lost 5 bases, leaving 14 bases of the junction unmatched. CDR3 region: CASSPRDSSASYGYTF. DNA of the CDR3: TGTGCCAGTAGTCCCCGGGACAGCTCCGCTTCTTATGGCTACACCTTC. Variable domain in full (rest from reference TRBV19 and TRBJ1-2): DGGITQSPKYLFRKEGQNVTLSCEQNLNHDAMYWYRQDPGQGLRLIYYSQIVNDFQKGDIAEGYSVSREKKESFPLTVTSAQKNPTAFYLCASSPRDSSASYGYTFGSGTRLTVV.

The sample holds many counts of this clonotype. The genes are TRBV12-3 or TRBV12-4 and TRBJ1-1; D not resolved. The CDR3 extends over 13 amino acids. Trimming stripped 1 base from V and 1 base from J, with 4 bases between. The CDR3 DNA is TGTGCCAGCAGTTTAGGGGCGAACACTGAAGCTTTCTTT. Residues: CASSLGANTEAFF.

There are a few counts of this clonotype. The chain carries TRBV5-1 and TRBJ1-1; D is unresolved. V gave up 0 bases and J gave up 3 bases, with 18 bases separating them. The CDR3 contains 17 residues. Looked up from germline, CDR1 is SGHRS and CDR2 is YFSETQ. CDR3 DNA sequence: TGCGCCAGCAGCTTGGAGGTAGCGGGAGGGTGGGACACTGAAGCTTTCTTT. Protein: CASSLEVAGGWDTEAFF.

J is TRBJ1-1 and V is TRBV10-3, with 8 bases fitting TRBD1. Trimming cost V 6 bases and J 4 bases; bases outside gene matches: 7. The CDR3 is made up of 14 amino acids. Per germline, CDR1 ENHRY and CDR2 SYGVKD. For the CDR3, the DNA is TGTGCCATCAGCATAACAGGGGGAATCACTGAAGCTTTCTTT. Translation gives CAISITGGITEAFF.

DNA for the CDR3: TGTGCCAGCAGTTTCGGCAGGGTCCCGAATCCGTTCTTC. Protein product: CASSFGRVPNPFF. This sequence joins TRBV12-3 or TRBV12-4 and TRBJ2-1, with TRBD1 as a possible D gene (5 bases). The V and J ends lost 3 bases and 15 bases respectively, with 18 bases between them. The CDR3 is 13 amino acids.

This clonotype was picked up many times. The rearrangement links TRBV5-1 to TRBJ2-6; 7 nucleotides line up with TRBD1. Germline V CDR1 and CDR2: SGHRS, YFSETQ. There are 20 residues in the CDR3. J lost 0 bases, V lost 0 bases, and 12 bases had no gene match. In DNA form, the CDR3 reads TGCGCCAGCAGCTTGGTGAGGCCCCTGGGACAGATCTCTGGGGCCAACGTCCTGACTTTC. Protein: CASSLVRPLGQISGANVLTF.

This clonotype was detected a few times. The chain uses TRBV7-9 and TRBJ2-7; 10 nucleotides align to TRBD1. V dropped 1 base and J dropped 2; count of bases not matched to a gene: 11. Looked up from germline, CDR1 is SEHNR and CDR2 is FQNEAQ (reference sequence). The CDR3 is 18 amino acids. The CDR3 is CASSLGQGAIVTPYEQYF. The DNA of the CDR3 is TGTGCCAGCAGCTTAGGACAGGGGGCGATTGTTACTCCCTACGAGCAGTACTTC. Full variable domain (rest looked up from reference TRBV7-9 and TRBJ2-7): DTGVSQNPRHKITKRGQNVTFRCDPISEHNRLYWYRQTLGQGPEFLTYFQNEAQLEKSRLLSDRFSAERPKGSFSTLEIQRTEQGDSAMYLCASSLGQGAIVTPYEQYFGPGTRLTVT.

This clonotype was seen at least ten times. The chain uses TRBV5-1 and TRBJ2-1; 8 bases map to TRBD1. Germline V lookup: CDR1 SGHRS, CDR2 YFSETQ. There are 15 residues in the CDR3. J was trimmed by 8 bases and V by 4 bases; bases with no gene match: 11. The CDR3 DNA reads as TGCGCCAGCAGCGCCTCCGAGACAGGGGTCCATGAGCAGTTCTTC. Translating it yields CASSASETGVHEQFF.

The table lists this clonotype with many counts. The V gene is TRBV12-3 or TRBV12-4, the J gene TRBJ1-1, with a tentative D call TRBD1 (5 bases). Deletions cut 6 bases from V and 5 bases from J, with 16 bases between. This CDR3 contains 14 residues. The CDR3 region has the DNA TGTGCCAGCAGCCTCGGCAGGGTGAGGACTGAAGCTTTCTTT. It encodes CASSLGRVRTEAFF.

This chain connects TRBV27 to TRBJ1-6; D is unresolved. The CDR3 sequence is 15 residues long. CDR1 is MNHEY and CDR2 is SMNVEV in the germline V gene (reference sequence). V lost 7 bases and J lost 0, with 10 bases in between. The CDR3 loop is CASTSGSSYNSPLHF. The CDR3 DNA is TGTGCCAGCACCTCGGGGAGCTCCTATAATTCACCCCTCCACTTT.

This clonotype was seen repeatedly, ten times or more. V is TRBV5-1 and J is TRBJ2-3; 9 bases align to TRBD1. V was clipped by 0 bases and J by 4 bases; unmatched bases: 6. CDR3 length: 16 amino acids. Germline V gene lookup returns CDR1 SGHRS and CDR2 YFSETQ. The CDR3 sequence is CASSLGTGAGPDTQYF. CDR3 sequence (DNA): TGCGCCAGCAGCTTGGGGACAGGGGCCGGACCAGATACGCAGTATTTT. The full variable domain, completed using reference TRBV5-1 and TRBJ2-3, is KAGVTQTPRYLIKTRGQQVTLSCSPISGHRSVSWYQQTPGQGLQFLFEYFSETQRNKGNFPGRFSGRQFSNSRSEMNVSTLELGDSALYLCASSLGTGAGPDTQYFGPGTRLTVL.

This clonotype was found many times. The chain uses TRBV11-1 and TRBJ2-2; D gene ambiguous. V lost 5 bases and J lost 5, with 9 bases in between. Germline-derived CDR1 and CDR2 are SGHAT and FQDESV (reference sequence). The CDR3 is made up of 13 amino acids. The CDR3 coding sequence is TGTGCCAGCAGCCCGTATAGGACCGGGGAGCTGTTTTTT. Protein product: CASSPYRTGELFF.

The sample holds a few counts of this clonotype. The V and J genes are TRBV20-1 and TRBJ1-1; D remains unclear. The CDR3 length is 13 residues. V lost 6 bases and J lost 5, with 16 bases in between. Germline-derived CDR1 and CDR2 are DFQATT and SNEGSKA (reference sequence). CDR3 in amino acids: CSARMTVWTEAFF. CDR3 nucleotide sequence: TGCAGTGCCAGAATGACTGTGTGGACTGAAGCTTTCTTT.

This chain connects TRBV4-2 to TRBJ2-3; D is undetermined. Germline CDR1 is LGHNA and CDR2 is YNFKEQ. The CDR3 is 16 amino acids. Trimming took 0 bases from V and 0 from J, leaving 10 bases between them. The CDR3 nucleotides are TGTGCCAGCAGCCAAGAGGGAACACCCAGCACAGATACGCAGTATTTT. It yields the protein CASSQEGTPSTDTQYF.

Many counts were recorded for this clonotype. V gene TRBV2 combines with J gene TRBJ2-5; 8 positions agree with TRBD2. With V trimmed by 5 bases and J by 2 bases, 10 bases remained unmatched. Germline V gene data show CDR1 as SNHLY and CDR2 as FYNNEI. CDR3 length equals 16 residues. For the CDR3, the DNA is TGTGCCAGCAGTCTTAGCGGGGATTCCTCACAAGAGACCCAGTACTTC. It encodes CASSLSGDSSQETQYF.

The sample holds many counts of this clonotype. V and J are TRBV3-1 and TRBJ1-2; D ambiguous. The CDR3 spans 15 residues. CDR1 is LGHDT, CDR2 YNNKEL, per germline (reference sequence). V was cut by 3 bases and J by 6 bases, with 17 bases left in between. The CDR3 sequence is CASSHPGLNGNGYTF. Written as DNA, the CDR3 is TGTGCCAGCAGCCACCCTGGTTTGAACGGAAATGGCTACACCTTC. The full variable domain, its missing parts supplied by reference TRBV3-1 and TRBJ1-2, is DTAVSQTPKYLVTQMGNDKSIKCEQNLGHDTMYWYKQDSKKFLKIMFSYNNKELIINETVPNRFSPKSPDKAHLNLHINSLELGDSAVYFCASSHPGLNGNGYTFGSGTRLTVV.

This clonotype has more than one count but fewer than ten. This sequence joins TRBV5-1 and TRBJ2-3; no definite D call. Trimming shortened V by 1 base and J by 4 bases, and 13 bases separated the two germline ends. Germline V gene lookup returns CDR1 SGHRS and CDR2 YFSETQ. The CDR3 totals 15 residues. CDR3 DNA: TGCGCCAGCAGCTTGCGACCCGCAGGCGCAGATACGCAGTATTTT. This gives the protein CASSLRPAGADTQYF.

Comments on this clonotype: A much larger clone differs from this one at a single base, so this may be a read error. The chain employs TRBV18 and TRBJ1-1; a weak D match, TRBD1 (5 bases). CDR1 is KGHSH, CDR2 LQKENI, per germline. The CDR3 length is 17 residues. As DNA, the CDR3 is TGTGACAGCTCACCACCGCAGGGTAAGGACCCCTACGCTGAAGCTTTCTTT. It codes for CDSSPPQGKDPYAEAFF. Complete variable domain (other parts from reference TRBV18 and TRBJ1-1): NAGVMQNPRHLVRRRGQEARLRCSPMKGHSHVYWYRQLPEEGLKFMVYLQKENIIDESGMPKERFSAEFPKEGPSILRIQQVVRGDSAAYFCDSSPPQGKDPYAEAFFGQGTRLTVV.

This clonotype was counted many times. The chain uses TRBV5-1 and TRBJ1-1, with a tentative D call TRBD1 (6 bases). The CDR3 is made up of 14 amino acids. Germline CDR1 SGHRS, CDR2 YFSETQ. Trimming shortened V by 4 bases and J by 1 base, and 11 bases separated the two germline ends. The CDR3 nucleotides are TGCGCCAGCAGCATAAAGGGACAGAACACTGAAGCTTTCTTT. Translating gives CASSIKGQNTEAFF.

This clonotype turned up a few times. V is TRBV20-1 and J is TRBJ1-2; tentative D call: TRBD1 (5 bases). Germline CDR1 DFQATT, CDR2 SNEGSKA (reference sequence). V lost 3 bases, J lost 4 bases, and 12 bases lay in between. This CDR3 region has 13 residues. CDR3 sequence: CSARGHRIYGYTF. The CDR3 bases are TGCAGTGCTAGGGGCCACAGGATCTATGGCTACACCTTC.

This clonotype was found many times. CDR3 nucleotide sequence: TGTGCCAGCAGCCAAATTGGGTCCGCCTATGGCTACACCTTC. It translates to CASSQIGSAYGYTF. The J gene is TRBJ1-2, the V gene TRBV14; D remains ambiguous. Deletions cut 2 bases from V and 4 bases from J, with 11 bases between. Germline CDR1 and CDR2: SGHDN and FVKESK. The CDR3 loop spans 14 amino acids.

This chain connects TRBV6-1 to TRBJ1-1, with 10 nucleotides matching TRBD1. The CDR3 contains 14 residues. Germline CDR1 MNHNS, CDR2 SASEGT. Germline trimming cut 6 bases from V and 5 bases from J; bases unmatched to any gene: 6. The CDR3 DNA follows: TGTGCCAGCAGCCAGACAGGGGGCCGTACTGAAGCTTTCTTT. Its translation: CASSQTGGRTEAFF.